This T cell receptor beta chain was found in a study of monozygotic twins with inflammatory bowel disease. TCRdb reprocessed the 5' RACE reads and stores each CDR3 protein as one record, lacking DNA. Here the sample table reports fewer than 450,000 distinct CDR3 sequences. Sequenced material: blood. The source is a human donor with ulcerative colitis or Crohn's disease, or a healthy co-twin of an affected twin (not recorded which).

The CDR3 region is CASSLEDLGPQYF. The gene calls are TRBV11-2 and TRBJ2-7. The germline V gene encodes CDR1 SGHAT and CDR2 FQNNGV. CDR3 length equals 13 residues.